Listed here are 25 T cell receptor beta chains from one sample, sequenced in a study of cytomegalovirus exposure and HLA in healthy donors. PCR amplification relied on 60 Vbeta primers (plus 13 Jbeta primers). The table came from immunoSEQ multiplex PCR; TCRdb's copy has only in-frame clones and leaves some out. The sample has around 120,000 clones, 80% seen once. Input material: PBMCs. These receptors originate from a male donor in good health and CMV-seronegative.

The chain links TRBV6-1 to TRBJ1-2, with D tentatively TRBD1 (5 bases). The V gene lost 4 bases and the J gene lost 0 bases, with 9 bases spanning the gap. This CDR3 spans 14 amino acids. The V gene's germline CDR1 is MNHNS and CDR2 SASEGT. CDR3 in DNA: TGTGCCAGCAGTGCCGCAGGGACTAACTATGGCTACACCTTC. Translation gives CASSAAGTNYGYTF.

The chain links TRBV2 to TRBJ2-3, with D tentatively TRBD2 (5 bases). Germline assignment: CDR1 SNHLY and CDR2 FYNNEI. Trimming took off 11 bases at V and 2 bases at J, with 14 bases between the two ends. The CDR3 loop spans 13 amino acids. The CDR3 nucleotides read TGTGCCTGCCCGGGAAAGAACACAGATACGCAGTATTTT. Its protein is CACPGKNTDTQYF.

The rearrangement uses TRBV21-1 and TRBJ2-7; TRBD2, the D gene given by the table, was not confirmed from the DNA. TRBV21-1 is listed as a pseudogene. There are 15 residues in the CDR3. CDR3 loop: CASGTARRFSYEQYF. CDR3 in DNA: TGTGCCAGCGGAACCGCTAGGCGGTTCTCCTACGAGCAGTACTTC.

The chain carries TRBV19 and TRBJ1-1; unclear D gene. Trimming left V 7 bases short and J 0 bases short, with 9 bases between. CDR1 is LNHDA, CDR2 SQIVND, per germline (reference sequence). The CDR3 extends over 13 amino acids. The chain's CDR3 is CASMERMNTEAFF. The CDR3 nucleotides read TGTGCCAGTATGGAGAGAATGAACACTGAAGCTTTCTTT. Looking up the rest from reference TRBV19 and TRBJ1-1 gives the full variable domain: DGGITQSPKYLFRKEGQNVTLSCEQNLNHDAMYWYRQDPGQGLRLIYYSQIVNDFQKGDIAEGYSVSREKKESFPLTVTSAQKNPTAFYLCASMERMNTEAFFGQGTRLTVV.

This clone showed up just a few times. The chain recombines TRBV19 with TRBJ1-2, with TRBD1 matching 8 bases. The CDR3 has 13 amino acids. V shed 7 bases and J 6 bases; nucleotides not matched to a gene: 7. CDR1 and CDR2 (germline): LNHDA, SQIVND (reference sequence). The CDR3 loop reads CASTPDRVDGYTF. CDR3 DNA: TGTGCCAGTACCCCGGACAGGGTGGATGGCTACACCTTC.

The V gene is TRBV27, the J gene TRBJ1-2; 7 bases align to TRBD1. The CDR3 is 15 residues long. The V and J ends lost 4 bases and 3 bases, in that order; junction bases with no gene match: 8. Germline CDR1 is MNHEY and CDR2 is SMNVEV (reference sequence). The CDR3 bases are TGTGCCAGCAGTTCCCCCCGGACAGGCCACTATGGCTACACCTTC. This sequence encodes CASSSPRTGHYGYTF.

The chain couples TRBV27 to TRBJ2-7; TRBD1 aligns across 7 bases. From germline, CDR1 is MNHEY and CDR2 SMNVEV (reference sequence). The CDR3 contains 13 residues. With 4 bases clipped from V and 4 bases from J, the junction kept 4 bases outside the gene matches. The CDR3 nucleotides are TGTGCCAGCAGTTCTTCAGGGGGTTACGAGCAGTACTTC. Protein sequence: CASSSSGGYEQYF.

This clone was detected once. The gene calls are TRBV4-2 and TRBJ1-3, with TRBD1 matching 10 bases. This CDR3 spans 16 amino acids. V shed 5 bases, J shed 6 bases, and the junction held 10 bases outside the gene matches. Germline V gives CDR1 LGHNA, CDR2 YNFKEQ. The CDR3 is CASSTRQGAATNTIYF. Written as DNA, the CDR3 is TGTGCCAGCAGCACGCGACAGGGGGCAGCTACAAACACCATATATTTT.

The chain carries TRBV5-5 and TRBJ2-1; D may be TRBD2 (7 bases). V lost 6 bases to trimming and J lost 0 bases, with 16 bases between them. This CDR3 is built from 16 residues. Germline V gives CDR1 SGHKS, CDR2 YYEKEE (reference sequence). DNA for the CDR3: TGTGCCAGCATCATCGAAGGGGGGGTCTCCTACAATGAGCAGTTCTTC. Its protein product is CASIIEGGVSYNEQFF.

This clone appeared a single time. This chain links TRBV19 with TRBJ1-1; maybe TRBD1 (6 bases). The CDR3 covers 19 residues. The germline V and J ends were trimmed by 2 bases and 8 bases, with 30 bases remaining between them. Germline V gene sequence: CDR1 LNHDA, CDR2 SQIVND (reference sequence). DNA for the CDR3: TGTGCCAGTAGTATACTCCGACAGGACCGGCGGACGATCAGGACCGAAGCTTTCTTT. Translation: CASSILRQDRRTIRTEAFF.

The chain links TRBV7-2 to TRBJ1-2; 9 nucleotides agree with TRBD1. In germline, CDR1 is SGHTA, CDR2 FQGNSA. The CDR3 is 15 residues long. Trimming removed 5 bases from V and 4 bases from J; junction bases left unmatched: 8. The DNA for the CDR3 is TGTGCCAGCAGCCCCGGAGGACAGGGGATCTATGGCTACACCTTC. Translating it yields CASSPGGQGIYGYTF.

The CDR3 protein is CASSLALDFYEQYF. CDR3 DNA sequence: TGTGCCAGCAGCTTGGCCCTAGATTTCTACGAGCAGTACTTC. The gene calls are TRBV5-6 and TRBJ2-7; D not certain. Germline assignment: CDR1 SGHDT and CDR2 YYEEEE. CDR3 length: 14 amino acids. V gave up 0 bases and J gave up 3 bases, with 10 bases separating them.

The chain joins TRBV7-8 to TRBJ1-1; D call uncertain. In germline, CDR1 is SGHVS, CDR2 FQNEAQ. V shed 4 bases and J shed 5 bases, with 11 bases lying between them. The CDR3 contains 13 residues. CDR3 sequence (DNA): TGTGCCAGCAGCTCCGGGTGGCGGACTGAAGCTTTCTTT. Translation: CASSSGWRTEAFF. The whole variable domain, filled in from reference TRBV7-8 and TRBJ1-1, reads GAGVSQSPRYKVAKRGQDVALRCDPISGHVSLFWYQQALGQGPEFLTYFQNEAQLDKSGLPSDRFFAERPEGSVSTLKIQRTQQEDSAVYLCASSSGWRTEAFFGQGTRLTVV.

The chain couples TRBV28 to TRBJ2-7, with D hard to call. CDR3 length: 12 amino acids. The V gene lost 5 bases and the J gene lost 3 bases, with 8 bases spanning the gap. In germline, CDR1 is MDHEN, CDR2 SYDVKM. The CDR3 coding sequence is TGTGCCAGCAGTCCCCTCGTCTACGAGCAGTACTTC. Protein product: CASSPLVYEQYF.

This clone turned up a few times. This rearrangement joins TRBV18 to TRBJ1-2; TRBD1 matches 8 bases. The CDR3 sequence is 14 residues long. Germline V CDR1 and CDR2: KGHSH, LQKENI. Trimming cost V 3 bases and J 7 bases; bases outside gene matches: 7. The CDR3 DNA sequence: TGTGCCAGCTCACCGACAGGGGACCGTGGTGGCTACACCTTC. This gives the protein CASSPTGDRGGYTF.

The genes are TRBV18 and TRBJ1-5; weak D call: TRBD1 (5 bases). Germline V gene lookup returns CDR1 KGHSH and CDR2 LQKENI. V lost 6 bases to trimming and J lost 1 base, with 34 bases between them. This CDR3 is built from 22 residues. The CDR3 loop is CASSHLLPSARVDSWSNQPQHF. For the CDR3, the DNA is TGTGCCAGCTCCCATCTCCTACCTTCGGCCAGGGTTGACTCATGGAGCAATCAGCCCCAGCATTTT.

CDR3 residues: CASSLDRARIYF. In DNA form, the CDR3 reads TGTGCCAGCAGCTTGGACAGGGCGCGCATATATTTT. The gene calls are TRBV5-4 and TRBJ1-3, with TRBD1 as a possible D gene (6 bases). Germline-derived CDR1 and CDR2 are SGHNT and YYREEE (reference sequence). V shed 0 bases and J shed 12 bases, with 10 bases lying between them. CDR3 length equals 12 residues.

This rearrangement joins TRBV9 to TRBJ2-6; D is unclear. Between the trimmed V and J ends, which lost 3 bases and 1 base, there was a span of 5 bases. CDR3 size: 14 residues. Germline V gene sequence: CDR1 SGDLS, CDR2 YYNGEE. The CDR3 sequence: CASSDLSGANVLTF. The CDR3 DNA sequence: TGTGCCAGCAGCGACTTATCTGGGGCCAACGTCCTGACTTTC.

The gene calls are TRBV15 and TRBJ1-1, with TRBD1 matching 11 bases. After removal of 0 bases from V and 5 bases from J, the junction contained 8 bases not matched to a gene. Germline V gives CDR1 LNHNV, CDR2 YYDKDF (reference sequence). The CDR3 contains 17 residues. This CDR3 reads CATSREGTGGARTEAFF. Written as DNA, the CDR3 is TGTGCCACCAGCAGAGAGGGGACAGGGGGTGCAAGGACTGAAGCTTTCTTT.

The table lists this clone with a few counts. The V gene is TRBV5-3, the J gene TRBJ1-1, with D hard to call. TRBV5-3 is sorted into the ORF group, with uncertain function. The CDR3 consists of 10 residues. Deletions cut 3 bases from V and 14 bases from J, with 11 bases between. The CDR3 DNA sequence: TGTGCCAGAAGCTCTAAAATTAGATTCTTT. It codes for CARSSKIRFF.

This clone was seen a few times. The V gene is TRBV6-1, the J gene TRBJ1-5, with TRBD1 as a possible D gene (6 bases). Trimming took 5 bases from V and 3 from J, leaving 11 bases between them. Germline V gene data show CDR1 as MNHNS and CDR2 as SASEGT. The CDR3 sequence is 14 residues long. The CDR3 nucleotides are TGTGCCAGCAGTAGCGGACAGCTCAATCAGCCCCAGCATTTT. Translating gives CASSSGQLNQPQHF.

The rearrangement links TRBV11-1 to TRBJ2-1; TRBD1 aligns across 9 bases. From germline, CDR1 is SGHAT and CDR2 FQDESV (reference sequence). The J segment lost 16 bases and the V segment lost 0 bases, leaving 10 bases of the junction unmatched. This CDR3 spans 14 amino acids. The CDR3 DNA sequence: TGTGCCAGCAGCTTAGCAGACAGGGGGTTACCGAGATTCTTC. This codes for CASSLADRGLPRFF.

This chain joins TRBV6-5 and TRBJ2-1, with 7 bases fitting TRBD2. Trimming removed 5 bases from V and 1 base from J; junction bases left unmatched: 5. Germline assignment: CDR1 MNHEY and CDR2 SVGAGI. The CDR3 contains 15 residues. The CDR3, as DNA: TGTGCCAGCAGTACTGCGGGAGCGTCCTACAATGAGCAGTTCTTC. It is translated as CASSTAGASYNEQFF.

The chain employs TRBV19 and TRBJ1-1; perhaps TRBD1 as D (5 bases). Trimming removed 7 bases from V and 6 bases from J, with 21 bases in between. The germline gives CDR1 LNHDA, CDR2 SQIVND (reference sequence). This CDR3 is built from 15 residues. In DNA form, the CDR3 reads TGTGCCAGTACCCTCTTTTGGGGCCGCTGGGCTGAAGCTTTCTTT. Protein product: CASTLFWGRWAEAFF.

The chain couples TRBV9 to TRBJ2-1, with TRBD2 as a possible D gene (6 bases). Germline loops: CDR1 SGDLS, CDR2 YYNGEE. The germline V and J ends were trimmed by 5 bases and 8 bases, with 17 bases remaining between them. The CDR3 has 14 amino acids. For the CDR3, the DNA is TGTGCCAGCAGTCGGGACCTAGCGATCCATGAGCAGTTCTTC. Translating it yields CASSRDLAIHEQFF.